This T cell receptor beta chain is drawn from a study of T cell responses to AZD1222 COVID-19 vaccine. Study results and limitations: Rises in breadth and depth of Spike-specific TCRs came after two AZD1222 doses. White British people made up most donors, females outnumbered males, and clonal diversity was possibly underestimated. A reported finding is that nearly half of spike-specific TCRs target unmutated variant regions. The number of AZD1222 recipients seropositive at baseline was only five to seven.

CDR1 and CDR2 (germline): MNHEY, SVGEGT. This CDR3 contains 13 residues. V lost 6 bases, J lost 2 bases, and 11 bases lay in between. Assay used: immunoSEQ multiplex PCR; TCRdb lists only in-frame clones, some missing. Of some 99,000 clones detected, around 87% appear once; the ten largest clones hold 4% to 5.5%. With respect to this clone: Its antigen is not known.

The chain recombines TRBV6-2 or TRBV6-3 with TRBJ2-7; the D is unclear. This specimen was peripheral blood, taken 28 days after the second AZD1222 dose. The clonotype originates from an adult who received the AZD1222 COVID-19 vaccine. In DNA form, the CDR3 reads TGTGCCAGCAGCCAAGGTCGAACCTACGAGCAGTACTTC. Protein: CASSQGRTYEQYF.